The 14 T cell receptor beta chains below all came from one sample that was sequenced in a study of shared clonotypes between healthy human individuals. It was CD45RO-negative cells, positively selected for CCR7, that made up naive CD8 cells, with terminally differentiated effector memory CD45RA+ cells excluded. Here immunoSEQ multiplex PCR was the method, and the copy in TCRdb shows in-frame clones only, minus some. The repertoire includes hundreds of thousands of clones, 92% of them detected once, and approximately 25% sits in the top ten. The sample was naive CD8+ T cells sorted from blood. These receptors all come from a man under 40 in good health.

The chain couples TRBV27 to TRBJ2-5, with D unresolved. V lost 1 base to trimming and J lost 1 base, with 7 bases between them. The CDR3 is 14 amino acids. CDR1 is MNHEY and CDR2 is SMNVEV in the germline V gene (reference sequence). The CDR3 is CASSLWGTQETQYF. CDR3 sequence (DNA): TGTGCCAGCAGTTTATGGGGAACCCAAGAGACCCAGTACTTC.

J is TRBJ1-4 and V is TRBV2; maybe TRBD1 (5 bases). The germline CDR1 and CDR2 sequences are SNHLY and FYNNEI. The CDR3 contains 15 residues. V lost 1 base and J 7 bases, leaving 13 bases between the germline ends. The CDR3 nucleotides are TGTGCCAGCAGTGAAGGAGGGGCCGGGGGTGAAAAACTGTTTTTT. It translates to CASSEGGAGGEKLFF.

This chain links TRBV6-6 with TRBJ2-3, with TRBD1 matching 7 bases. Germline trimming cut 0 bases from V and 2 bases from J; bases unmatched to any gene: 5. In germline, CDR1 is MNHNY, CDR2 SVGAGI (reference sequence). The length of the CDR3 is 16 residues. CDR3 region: CASSYSRDSNTDTQYF. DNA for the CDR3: TGTGCCAGCAGTTACTCTCGGGACAGCAACACAGATACGCAGTATTTT.

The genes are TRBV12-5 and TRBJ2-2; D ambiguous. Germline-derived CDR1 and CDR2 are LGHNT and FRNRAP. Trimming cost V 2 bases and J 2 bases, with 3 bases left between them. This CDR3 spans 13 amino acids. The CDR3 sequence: CASGLFNTGELFF. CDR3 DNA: TGTGCTAGTGGTTTGTTTAACACCGGGGAGCTGTTTTTT.

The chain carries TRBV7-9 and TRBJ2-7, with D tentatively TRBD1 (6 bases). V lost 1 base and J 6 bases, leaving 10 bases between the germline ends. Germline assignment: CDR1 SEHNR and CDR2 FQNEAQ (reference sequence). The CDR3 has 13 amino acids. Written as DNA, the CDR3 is TGTGCCAGCAGCTTAGAGTCAGGGGTCGAGCAGTACTTC. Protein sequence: CASSLESGVEQYF. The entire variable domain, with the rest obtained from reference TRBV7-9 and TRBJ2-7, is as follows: DTGVSQNPRHKITKRGQNVTFRCDPISEHNRLYWYRQTLGQGPEFLTYFQNEAQLEKSRLLSDRFSAERPKGSFSTLEIQRTEQGDSAMYLCASSLESGVEQYFGPGTRLTVT.

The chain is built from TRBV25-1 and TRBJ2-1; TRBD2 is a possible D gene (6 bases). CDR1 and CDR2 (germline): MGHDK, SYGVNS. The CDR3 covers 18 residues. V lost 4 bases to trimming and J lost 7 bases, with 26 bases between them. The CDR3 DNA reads TGTGCCAGCAGTGCGCCGGGACTTCCCGGAACGCGTCGGAATGAGCAGTTCTTC. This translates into CASSAPGLPGTRRNEQFF.

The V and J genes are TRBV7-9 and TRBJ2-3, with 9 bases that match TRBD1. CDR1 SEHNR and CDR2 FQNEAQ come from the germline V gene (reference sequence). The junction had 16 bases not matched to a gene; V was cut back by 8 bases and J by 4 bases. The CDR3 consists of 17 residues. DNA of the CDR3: TGTGCCAGCCAACTGGGGCTGGGGACAGGGTCGGCAGATACGCAGTATTTT. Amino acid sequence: CASQLGLGTGSADTQYF.

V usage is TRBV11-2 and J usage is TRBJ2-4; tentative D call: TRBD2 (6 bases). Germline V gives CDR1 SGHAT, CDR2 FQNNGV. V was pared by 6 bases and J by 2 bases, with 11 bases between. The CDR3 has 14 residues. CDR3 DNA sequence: TGTGCCAGCAGGAACGCGGGAACCAAAAACATTCAGTACTTC. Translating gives CASRNAGTKNIQYF.

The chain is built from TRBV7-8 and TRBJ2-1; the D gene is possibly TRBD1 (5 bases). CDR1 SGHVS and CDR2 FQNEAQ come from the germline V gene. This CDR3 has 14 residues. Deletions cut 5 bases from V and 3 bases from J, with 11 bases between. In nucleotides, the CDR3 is TGTGCCAGCAGCCCCGACAGCTTCTACAATGAGCAGTTCTTC. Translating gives CASSPDSFYNEQFF.

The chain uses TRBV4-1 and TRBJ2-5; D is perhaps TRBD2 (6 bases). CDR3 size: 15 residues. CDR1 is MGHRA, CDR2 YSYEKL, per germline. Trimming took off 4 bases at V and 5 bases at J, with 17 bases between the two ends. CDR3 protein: CASSRRDSNAETQYF. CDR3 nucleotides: TGCGCCAGCAGCCGCCGGGACTCGAACGCCGAGACCCAGTACTTC.

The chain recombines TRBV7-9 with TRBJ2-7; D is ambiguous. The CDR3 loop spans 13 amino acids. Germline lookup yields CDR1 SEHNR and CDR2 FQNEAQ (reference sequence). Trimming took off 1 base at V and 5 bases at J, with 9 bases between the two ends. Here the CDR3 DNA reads TGTGCCAGCAGCTTAGTTTTAGTCGACGAGCAGTACTTC. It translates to CASSLVLVDEQYF.

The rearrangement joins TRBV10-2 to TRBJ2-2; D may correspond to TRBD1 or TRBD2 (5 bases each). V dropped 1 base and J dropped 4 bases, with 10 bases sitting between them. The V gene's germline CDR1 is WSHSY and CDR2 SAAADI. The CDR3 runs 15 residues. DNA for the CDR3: TGCGCCAGCAGTGAGTACGGGGCGGTCACCGGGGAGCTGTTTTTT. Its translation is CASSEYGAVTGELFF.

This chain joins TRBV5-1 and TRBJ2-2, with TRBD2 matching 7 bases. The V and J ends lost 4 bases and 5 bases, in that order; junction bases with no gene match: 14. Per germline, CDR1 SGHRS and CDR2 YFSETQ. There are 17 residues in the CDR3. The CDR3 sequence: CASSPLGTTEWTGELFF. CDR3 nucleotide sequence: TGCGCCAGCAGCCCACTCGGGACTACCGAATGGACCGGGGAGCTGTTTTTT. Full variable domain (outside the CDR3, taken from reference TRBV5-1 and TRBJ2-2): KAGVTQTPRYLIKTRGQQVTLSCSPISGHRSVSWYQQTPGQGLQFLFEYFSETQRNKGNFPGRFSGRQFSNSRSEMNVSTLELGDSALYLCASSPLGTTEWTGELFFGEGSRLTVL.

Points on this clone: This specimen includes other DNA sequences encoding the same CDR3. CDR3 residues: CASSVGGPGNTIYF. CDR3 coding DNA: TGTGCCAGCAGCGTAGGGGGCCCTGGAAACACCATATATTTT. The chain is built from TRBV9 and TRBJ1-3, with D maybe TRBD1 (5 bases). Germline assignment: CDR1 SGDLS and CDR2 YYNGEE. The CDR3 is made up of 14 amino acids. Trimming stripped 0 bases from V and 2 bases from J, with 6 bases between. The full variable domain, rest sourced from reference TRBV9 and TRBJ1-3, is DSGVTQTPKHLITATGQRVTLRCSPRSGDLSVYWYQQSLDQGLQFLIQYYNGEERAKGNILERFSAQQFPDLHSELNLSSLELGDSALYFCASSVGGPGNTIYFGEGSWLTVV.